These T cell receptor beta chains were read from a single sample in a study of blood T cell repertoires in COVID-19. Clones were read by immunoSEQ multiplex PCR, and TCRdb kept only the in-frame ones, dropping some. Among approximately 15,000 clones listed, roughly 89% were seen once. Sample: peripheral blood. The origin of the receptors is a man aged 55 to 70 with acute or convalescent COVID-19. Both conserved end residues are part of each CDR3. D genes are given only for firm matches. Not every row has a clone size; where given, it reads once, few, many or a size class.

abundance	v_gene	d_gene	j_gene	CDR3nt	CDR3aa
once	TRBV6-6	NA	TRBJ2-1	TGTGCCAGCAGTTTCCCCGTATCGGGGGTATCAAATGAGCAGTTCTTC	CASSFPVSGVSNEQFF
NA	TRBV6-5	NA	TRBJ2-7	TGTGCCAGCGGAGGCTATTCCTACGAGCAGTACTTC	CASGGYSYEQYF
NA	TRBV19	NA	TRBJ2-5	TGTGCCAGTAGTATAAACAGCCCAAAAGAGACCCAGTACTTC	CASSINSPKETQYF
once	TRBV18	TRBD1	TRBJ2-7	TGTGCCAGCTCACCATTTGTTGGGCAGGGGGCCAACGAGCAGTACTTC	CASSPFVGQGANEQYF
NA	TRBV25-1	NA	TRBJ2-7	TGTGCCAGCAGTGAATTAGATCCCCAGACAGTAACCTACGAGCAGTACTTC	CASSELDPQTVTYEQYF
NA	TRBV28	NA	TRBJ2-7	TGTGCCAGCAGCACCCTGCAGGGCGGAGGGGTCGAGCAGTACTTC	CASSTLQGGGVEQYF
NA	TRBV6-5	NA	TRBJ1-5	TGTGCCAGCAGTTACTCGAGGACTCTGGCAAATCAGCCCCAGCATTTT	CASSYSRTLANQPQHF
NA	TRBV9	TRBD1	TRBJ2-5	TGTGCCAGCAGCCTCCGACAGGGTTTGGAGACCCAGTACTTC	CASSLRQGLETQYF
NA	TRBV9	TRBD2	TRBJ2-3	TGTGCCAGCAGCGTAGCCGCGGGGGGTTTGGGCACAGATACGCAGTATTTT	CASSVAAGGLGTDTQYF
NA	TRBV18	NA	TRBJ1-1	TGTGCCAGCTCACCAAATGGAGAAACTGAAGCTTTCTTT	CASSPNGETEAFF